A selection of T cell receptor beta chains follows, all from one sample in a study of TIL therapy for anti-PD-1-resistant metastatic lung cancer. The assay was immunoSEQ multiplex PCR, and TCRdb's table has in-frame clones only and misses some. The sample yields about 48,000 clones, less than 75% seen once. The input for sequencing was tumor tissue, taken at baseline. Every receptor here comes from a person aged 25 to 85 with non-small cell lung cancer. Each CDR3 is given with its conserved first and last residue. A D gene is named only where the DNA matches it firmly. Rows may omit the clone size; those that give it use once, few, many or a size class.

length	J	D	V	size	DNA	CDR3
17	TRBJ1-1	.	TRBV19	few	TGTGCCAGTAGTCCTAGGGGGGAGACAGTCATGAACACTGAAGCTTTCTTT	CASSPRGETVMNTEAFF
14	TRBJ1-1	TRBD1	TRBV5-1	.	TGCGCCAGCAGCCAGACAGGGGGAAATACTGAAGCTTTCTTT	CASSQTGGNTEAFF
16	TRBJ2-5	.	TRBV28	.	TGTGCCAGCAGTATGCCCGGGGGCGGGGCCCTTATGACCCAGTACTTC	CASSMPGGGALMTQYF
15	TRBJ1-6	.	TRBV7-8	.	TGTGCCAGCAGCCCTCCCAGGGGCGGTAATTCACCCCTCCACTTT	CASSPPRGGNSPLHF
17	TRBJ1-1	.	TRBV7-6	.	TGTGCCAGCAGCTTCCCCCCGACTATTTTTGGCAACACTGAAGCTTTCTTT	CASSFPPTIFGNTEAFF
14	TRBJ2-7	.	TRBV28	.	TGTGCCAGCATCAAAGCATACGGTTACTACGAGCAGTACTTC	CASIKAYGYYEQYF
15	TRBJ1-2	.	TRBV11-2	.	TGTGCCAGCAGCTTAGAGGGTCCCCCCTTATATGGCTACACCTTC	CASSLEGPPLYGYTF
13	TRBJ2-7	.	TRBV7-2	.	TGTGCCAGCAGCTTATGGGCAGGGGAAGAGCAGTACTTC	CASSLWAGEEQYF
15	TRBJ1-2	TRBD1	TRBV4-2	.	TGTGCCAGCAGCCAAGGCCCGACAGGGGACTATGGCTACACCTTC	CASSQGPTGDYGYTF
15	TRBJ1-5	TRBD1	TRBV28	few	TGTGCCACTCGGACAGGGGGATATAGCAATCAGCCCCAGCATTTT	CATRTGGYSNQPQHF
13	TRBJ2-5	.	TRBV7-2	.	TGTGCCAGCAGCTTGGGCCGCTGGGAGACCCAATACTTC	CASSLGRWETQYF
15	TRBJ2-3	TRBD2	TRBV5-1	.	TGCGCCAGCAGCATCACCGCGGGGGGGCCGAGTACGCAGTATTTT	CASSITAGGPSTQYF
15	TRBJ2-2	.	TRBV6-6	.	TGTGCCAGCAGAGCGACAGTTGGGGGGCACGGGGAGCTGTTTTTT	CASRATVGGHGELFF
13	TRBJ1-2	.	TRBV2	.	TGTGCCAGCAGTGAACCGCTCAGCCGGGGCTACACCTTC	CASSEPLSRGYTF